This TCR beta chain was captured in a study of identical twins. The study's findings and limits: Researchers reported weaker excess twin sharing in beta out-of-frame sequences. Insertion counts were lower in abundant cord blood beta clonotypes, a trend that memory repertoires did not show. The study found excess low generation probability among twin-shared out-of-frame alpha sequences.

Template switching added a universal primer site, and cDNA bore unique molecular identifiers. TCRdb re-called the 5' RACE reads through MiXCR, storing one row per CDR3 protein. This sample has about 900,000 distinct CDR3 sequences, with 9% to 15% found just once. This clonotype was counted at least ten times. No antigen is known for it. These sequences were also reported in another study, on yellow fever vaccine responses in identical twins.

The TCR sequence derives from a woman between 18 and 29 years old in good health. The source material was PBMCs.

CDR3 sequence: CASSSLGQRSSYNEQFF. The CDR3 DNA reads as TGTGCCAGCAGCTCTCTGGGACAGAGGAGCTCCTACAATGAGCAGTTCTTC. This chain joins TRBV7-9 and TRBJ2-1, with TRBD1 identical over 7 bases. The germline gives CDR1 SEHNR, CDR2 FQNEAQ (reference sequence). V lost 4 bases to trimming and J lost 0 bases; unmatched junction nucleotides: 9. The CDR3 extends over 17 amino acids.